There are a few counts of the clone carrying this T cell receptor beta chain. Its specificity is not known. CDR1 is DFQATT, CDR2 SNEGSKA, per germline (reference sequence). The CDR3 has 16 amino acids. Trimming cost V 0 bases and J 1 base, with 13 bases left between them. This entry is derived from a study of blood T cells in healthy people across ages. Study conclusions and caveats: Higher diversity, along with more naive CD4+ cells, distinguished long-lived donors from aged donors. Investigators treated diversity estimates from one million T cells as underestimates. Diversity of TCR beta correlated strongly with naive T cell percentage.

It was with a sample-barcoded 5' primer and a J-beta primer mix that a second PCR of roughly 6 to 11 cycles was run. In TCRdb, the 5' RACE reads were re-called with MiXCR into one record per CDR3 protein. Seen here are some 1.5 million distinct CDR3 sequences, 28% observed once, and the top ten hold 7.7%. Individuals who donated were healthy Caucasians from Russia aged 6 to 90. Sequencing was carried out using blood. This chain joins TRBV20-1 and TRBJ2-1, with D possibly TRBD2 on 5 matching bases. This clonotype was obtained from a woman in her twenties or thirties in good health. CDR3 coding DNA: TGCAGTGCTAGAGATATCGCTAGCCCATCCTACAATGAGCAGTTCTTC. Translated, it gives CSARDIASPSYNEQFF.